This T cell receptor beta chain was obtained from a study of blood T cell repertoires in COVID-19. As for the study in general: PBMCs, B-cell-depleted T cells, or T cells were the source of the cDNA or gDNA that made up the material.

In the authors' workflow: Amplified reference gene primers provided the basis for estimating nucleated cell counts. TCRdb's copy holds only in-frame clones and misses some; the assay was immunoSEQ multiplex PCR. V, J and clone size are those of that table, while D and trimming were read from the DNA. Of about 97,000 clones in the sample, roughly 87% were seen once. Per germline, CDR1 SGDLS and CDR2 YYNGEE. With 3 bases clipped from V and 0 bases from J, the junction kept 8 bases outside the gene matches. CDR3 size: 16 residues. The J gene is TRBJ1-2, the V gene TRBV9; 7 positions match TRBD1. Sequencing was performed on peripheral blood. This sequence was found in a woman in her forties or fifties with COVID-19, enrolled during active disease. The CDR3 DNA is TGTGCCAGCAGCGGACCCGGGACAGTCGCTAACTATGGCTACACCTTC. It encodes CASSGPGTVANYGYTF.